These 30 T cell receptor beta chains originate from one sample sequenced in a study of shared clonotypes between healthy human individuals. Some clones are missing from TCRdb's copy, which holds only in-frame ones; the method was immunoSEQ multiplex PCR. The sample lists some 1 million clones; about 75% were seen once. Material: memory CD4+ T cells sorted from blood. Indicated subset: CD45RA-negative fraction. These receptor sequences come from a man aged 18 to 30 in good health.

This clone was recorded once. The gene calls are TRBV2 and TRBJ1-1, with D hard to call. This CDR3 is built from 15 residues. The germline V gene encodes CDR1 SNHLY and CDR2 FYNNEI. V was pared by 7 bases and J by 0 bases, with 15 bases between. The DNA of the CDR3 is TGTGCCAGCACAACAGACGGCCTAATGAACACTGAAGCTTTCTTT. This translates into CASTTDGLMNTEAFF.

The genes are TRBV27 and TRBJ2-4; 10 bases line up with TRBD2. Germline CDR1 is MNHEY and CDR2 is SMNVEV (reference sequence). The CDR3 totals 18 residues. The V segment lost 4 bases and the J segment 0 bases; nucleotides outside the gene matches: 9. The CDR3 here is CASSSVTSGELAKNIQYF. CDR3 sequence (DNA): TGTGCCAGCAGTTCCGTTACTAGCGGGGAACTAGCCAAAAACATTCAGTACTTC.

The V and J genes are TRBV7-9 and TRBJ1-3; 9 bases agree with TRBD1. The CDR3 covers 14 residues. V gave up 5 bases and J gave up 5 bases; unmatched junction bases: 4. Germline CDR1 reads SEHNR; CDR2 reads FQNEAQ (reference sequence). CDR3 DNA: TGTGCCAGCAGCCCGGGACAGGGCAGAAACACCATATATTTT. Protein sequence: CASSPGQGRNTIYF.

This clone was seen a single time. DNA of the CDR3: TGTGCCAGTAATAGACAGGGAGGGGAAGCTTTCTTT. The encoded protein is CASNRQGGEAFF. V is TRBV19 and J is TRBJ1-1, with 7 bases that match TRBD1. The CDR3 length is 12 residues. Germline-derived CDR1 and CDR2 are LNHDA and SQIVND (reference sequence). V was pared by 7 bases and J by 8 bases, with 7 bases of the junction left unmatched.

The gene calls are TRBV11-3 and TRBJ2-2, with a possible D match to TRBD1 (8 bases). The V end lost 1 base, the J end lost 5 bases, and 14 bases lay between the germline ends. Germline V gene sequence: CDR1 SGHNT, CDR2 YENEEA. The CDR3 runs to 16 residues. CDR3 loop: CASSLGDRGGTGELFF. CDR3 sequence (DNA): TGTGCCAGCAGCTTAGGCGACAGGGGAGGGACCGGGGAGCTGTTTTTT. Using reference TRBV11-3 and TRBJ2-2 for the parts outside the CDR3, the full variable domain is EAGVVQSPRYKIIEKKQPVAFWCNPISGHNTLYWYLQNLGQGPELLIRYENEEAVDDSQLPKDRFSAERLKGVDSTLKIQPAELGDSAVYLCASSLGDRGGTGELFFGEGSRLTVL.

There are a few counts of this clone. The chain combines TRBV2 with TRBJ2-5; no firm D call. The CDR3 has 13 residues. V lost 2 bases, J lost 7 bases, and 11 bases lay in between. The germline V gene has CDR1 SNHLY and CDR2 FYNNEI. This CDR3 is CASSEWGRGTQYF. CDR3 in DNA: TGTGCCAGCAGTGAATGGGGTAGAGGGACCCAGTACTTC. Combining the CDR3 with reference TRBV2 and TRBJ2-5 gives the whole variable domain EPEVTQTPSHQVTQMGQEVILRCVPISNHLYFYWYRQILGQKVEFLVSFYNNEISEKSEIFDDQFSVERPDGSNFTLKIRSTKLEDSAMYFCASSEWGRGTQYFGPGTRLLVL.

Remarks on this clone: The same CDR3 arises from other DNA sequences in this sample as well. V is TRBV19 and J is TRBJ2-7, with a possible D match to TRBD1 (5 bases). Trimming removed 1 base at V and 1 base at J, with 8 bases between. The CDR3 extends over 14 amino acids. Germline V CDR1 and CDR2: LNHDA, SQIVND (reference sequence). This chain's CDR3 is CASSIGQTSYEQYF. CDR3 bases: TGTGCCAGTAGTATAGGACAGACGTCCTACGAGCAGTACTTC.

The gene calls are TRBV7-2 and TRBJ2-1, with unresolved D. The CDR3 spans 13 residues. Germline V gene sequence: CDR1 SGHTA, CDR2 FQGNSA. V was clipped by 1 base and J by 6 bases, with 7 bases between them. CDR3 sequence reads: CASSLGDPNEQFF. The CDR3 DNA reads TGTGCCAGCAGCTTAGGGGATCCCAATGAGCAGTTCTTC.

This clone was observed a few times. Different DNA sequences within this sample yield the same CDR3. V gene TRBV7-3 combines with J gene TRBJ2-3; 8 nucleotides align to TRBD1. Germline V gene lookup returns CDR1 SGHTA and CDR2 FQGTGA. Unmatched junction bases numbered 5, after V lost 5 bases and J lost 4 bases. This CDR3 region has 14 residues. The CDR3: CASSLTQGADTQYF. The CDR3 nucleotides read TGTGCCAGCAGCCTGACACAGGGGGCAGATACGCAGTATTTT. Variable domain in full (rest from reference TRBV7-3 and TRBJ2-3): GAGVSQTPSNKVTEKGKYVELRCDPISGHTALYWYRQSLGQGPEFLIYFQGTGAADDSGLPNDRFFAVRPEGSVSTLKIQRTERGDSAVYLCASSLTQGADTQYFGPGTRLTVL.

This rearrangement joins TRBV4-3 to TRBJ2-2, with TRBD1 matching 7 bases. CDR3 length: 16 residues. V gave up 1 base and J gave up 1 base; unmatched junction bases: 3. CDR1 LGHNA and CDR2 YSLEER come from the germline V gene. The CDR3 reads CASSQATGLNTGELFF. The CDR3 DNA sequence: TGCGCCAGCAGCCAAGCGACAGGGTTGAACACCGGGGAGCTGTTTTTT.

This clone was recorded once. DNA of the CDR3: TGTGCCAGCCATAAAGGGAACACTGAAGCTTTCTTT. Encoded protein: CASHKGNTEAFF. This chain links TRBV6-5 with TRBJ1-1; D is undetermined. The germline CDR1 and CDR2 sequences are MNHEY and SVGAGI. Trimming took 8 bases from V and 1 from J, leaving 8 bases between them. There are 12 residues in the CDR3.

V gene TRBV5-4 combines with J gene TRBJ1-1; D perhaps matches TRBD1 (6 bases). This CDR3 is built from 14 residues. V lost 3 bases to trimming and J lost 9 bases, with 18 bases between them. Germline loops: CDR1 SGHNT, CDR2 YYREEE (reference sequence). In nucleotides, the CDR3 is TGTGCCAGCAGCTCCTTTGGGACACTACATCAAGCTTTCTTT. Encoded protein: CASSSFGTLHQAFF.

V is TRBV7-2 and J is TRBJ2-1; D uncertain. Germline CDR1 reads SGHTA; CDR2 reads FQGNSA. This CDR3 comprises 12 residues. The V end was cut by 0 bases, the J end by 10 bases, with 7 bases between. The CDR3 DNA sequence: TGTGCCAGCAGCTTAGCCCCCTGGGAGCAGTTCTTC. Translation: CASSLAPWEQFF. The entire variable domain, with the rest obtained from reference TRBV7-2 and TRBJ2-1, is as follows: GAGVSQSPSNKVTEKGKDVELRCDPISGHTALYWYRQSLGQGLEFLIYFQGNSAPDKSGLPSDRFSAERTGGSVSTLTIQRTQQEDSAVYLCASSLAPWEQFFGPGTRLTVL.

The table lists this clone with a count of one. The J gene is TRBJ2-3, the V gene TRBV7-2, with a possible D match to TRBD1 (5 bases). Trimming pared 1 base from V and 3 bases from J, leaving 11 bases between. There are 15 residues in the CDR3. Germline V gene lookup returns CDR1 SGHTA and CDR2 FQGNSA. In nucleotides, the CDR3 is TGTGCCAGCAGCTTAGTGGGCAGGGTGACAGATACGCAGTATTTT. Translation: CASSLVGRVTDTQYF.

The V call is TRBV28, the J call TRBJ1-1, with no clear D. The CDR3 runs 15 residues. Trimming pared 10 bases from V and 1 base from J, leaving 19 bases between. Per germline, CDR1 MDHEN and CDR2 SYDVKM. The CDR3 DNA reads TGTGCCACCGTTTCGCGCGGACGCCCGAACACTGAAGCTTTCTTT. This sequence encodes CATVSRGRPNTEAFF. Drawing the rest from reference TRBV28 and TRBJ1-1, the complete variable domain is DVKVTQSSRYLVKRTGEKVFLECVQDMDHENMFWYRQDPGLGLRLIYFSYDVKMKEKGDIPEGYSVSREKKERFSLILESASTNQTSMYLCATVSRGRPNTEAFFGQGTRLTVV.

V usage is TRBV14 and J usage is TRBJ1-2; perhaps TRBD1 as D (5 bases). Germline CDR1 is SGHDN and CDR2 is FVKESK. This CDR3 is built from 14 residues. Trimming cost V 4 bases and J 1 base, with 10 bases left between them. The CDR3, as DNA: TGTGCCAGCAGCCCGCTGGGGGGTAACTATGGCTACACCTTC. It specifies CASSPLGGNYGYTF.

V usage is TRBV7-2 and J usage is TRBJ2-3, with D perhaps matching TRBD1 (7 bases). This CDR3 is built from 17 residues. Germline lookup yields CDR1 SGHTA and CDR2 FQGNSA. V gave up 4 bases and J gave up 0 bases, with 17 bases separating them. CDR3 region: CASSSLGGGRSTDTQYF. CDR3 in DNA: TGTGCCAGCAGCTCCCTCGGAGGGGGCAGGAGCACAGATACGCAGTATTTT.

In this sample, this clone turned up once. CDR3 in DNA: TGTGCCACCCAAGGATACAATGAGCAGTTCTTC. Its protein product is CATQGYNEQFF. The V gene is TRBV19, the J gene TRBJ2-1; D uncertain. CDR1 and CDR2 from the germline V gene are LNHDA and SQIVND (reference sequence). Trimming left V 10 bases short and J 4 bases short, with 8 bases between. The CDR3 contains 11 residues.

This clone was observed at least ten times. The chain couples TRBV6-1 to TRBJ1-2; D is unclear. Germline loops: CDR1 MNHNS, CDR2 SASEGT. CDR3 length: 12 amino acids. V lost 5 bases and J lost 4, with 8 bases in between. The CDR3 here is CASSQVGYGYTF. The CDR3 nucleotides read TGTGCCAGCAGTCAGGTCGGCTATGGCTACACCTTC.

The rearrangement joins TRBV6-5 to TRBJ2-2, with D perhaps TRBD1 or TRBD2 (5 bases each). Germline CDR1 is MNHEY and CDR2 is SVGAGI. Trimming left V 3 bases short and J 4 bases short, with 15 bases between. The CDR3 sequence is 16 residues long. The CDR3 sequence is CASSYRGSAGTGELFF. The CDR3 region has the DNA TGTGCCAGCAGTTATCGGGGCTCCGCTGGCACCGGGGAGCTGTTTTTT.

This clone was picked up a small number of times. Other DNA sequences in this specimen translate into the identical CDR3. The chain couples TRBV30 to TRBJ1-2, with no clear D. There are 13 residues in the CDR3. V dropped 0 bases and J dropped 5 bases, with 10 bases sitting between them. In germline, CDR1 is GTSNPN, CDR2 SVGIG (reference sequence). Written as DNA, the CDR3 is TGTGCCTGGAGTGTGCGTGGACTTTATGGCTACACCTTC. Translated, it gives CAWSVRGLYGYTF.

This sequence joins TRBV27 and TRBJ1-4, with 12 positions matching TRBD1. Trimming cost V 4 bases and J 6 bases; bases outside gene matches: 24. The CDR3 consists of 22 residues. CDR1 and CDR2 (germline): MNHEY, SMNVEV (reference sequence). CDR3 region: CASSSTKNSRTRDRGRYEKLFF. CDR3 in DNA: TGTGCCAGCAGTTCCACCAAAAACTCTCGGACCCGGGACAGGGGGCGGTATGAAAAACTGTTTTTT.

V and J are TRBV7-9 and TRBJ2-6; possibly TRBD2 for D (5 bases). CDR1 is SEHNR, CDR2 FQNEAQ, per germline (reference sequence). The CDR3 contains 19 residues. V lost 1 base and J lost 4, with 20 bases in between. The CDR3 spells CASSLGSGSRLLGANVLTF. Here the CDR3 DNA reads TGTGCCAGCAGCTTAGGATCGGGGTCGCGTTTGTTAGGGGCCAACGTCCTGACTTTC.

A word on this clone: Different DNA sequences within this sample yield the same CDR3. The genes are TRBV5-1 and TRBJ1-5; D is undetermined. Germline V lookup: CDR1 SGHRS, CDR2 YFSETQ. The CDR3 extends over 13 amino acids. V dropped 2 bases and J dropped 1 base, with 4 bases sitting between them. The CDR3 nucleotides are TGCGCCAGCAGCTTAGGCAGCAATCAGCCCCAGCATTTT. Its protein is CASSLGSNQPQHF.

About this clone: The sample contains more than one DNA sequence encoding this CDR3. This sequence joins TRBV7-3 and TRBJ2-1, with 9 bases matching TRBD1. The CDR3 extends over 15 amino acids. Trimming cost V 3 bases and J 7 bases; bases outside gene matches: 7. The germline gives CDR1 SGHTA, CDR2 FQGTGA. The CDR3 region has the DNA TGTGCCAGCAGCTTGACACAGGGGGCGCGGAATGAGCAGTTCTTC. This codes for CASSLTQGARNEQFF.

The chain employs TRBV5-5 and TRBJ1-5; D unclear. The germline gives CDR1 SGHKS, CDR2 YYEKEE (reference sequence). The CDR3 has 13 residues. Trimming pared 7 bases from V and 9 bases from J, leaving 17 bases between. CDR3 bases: TGTGCCAGCTCCGTCGACGAGTTTCGGCCCCAGCATTTT. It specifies CASSVDEFRPQHF.

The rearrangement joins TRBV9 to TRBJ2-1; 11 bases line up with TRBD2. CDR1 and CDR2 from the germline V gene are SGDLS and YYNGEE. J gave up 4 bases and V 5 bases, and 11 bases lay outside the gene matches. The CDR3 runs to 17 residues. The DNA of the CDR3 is TGTGCCAGCAGTAAATATGGGACTAGCGGAAAATACAATGAGCAGTTCTTC. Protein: CASSKYGTSGKYNEQFF.

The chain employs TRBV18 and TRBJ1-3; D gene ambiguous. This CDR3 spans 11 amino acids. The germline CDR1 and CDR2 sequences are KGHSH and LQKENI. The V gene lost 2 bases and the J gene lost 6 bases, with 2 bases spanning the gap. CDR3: CASSPENTIYF. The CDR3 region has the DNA TGTGCCAGCTCACCAGAAAACACCATATATTTT.

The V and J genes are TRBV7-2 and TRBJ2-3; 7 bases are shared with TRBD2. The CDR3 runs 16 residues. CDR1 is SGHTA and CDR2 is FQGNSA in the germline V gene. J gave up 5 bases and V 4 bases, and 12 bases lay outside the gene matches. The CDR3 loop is CASSSLWGGSIDTQYF. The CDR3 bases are TGTGCCAGCAGCTCTCTTTGGGGCGGGAGTATAGATACGCAGTATTTT.

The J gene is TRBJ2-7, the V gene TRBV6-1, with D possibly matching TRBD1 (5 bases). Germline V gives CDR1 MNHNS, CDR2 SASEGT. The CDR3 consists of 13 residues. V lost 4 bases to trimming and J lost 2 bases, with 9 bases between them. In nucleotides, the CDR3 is TGTGCCAGCAGTGTAGACAGCCCCTACGAGCAGTACTTC. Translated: CASSVDSPYEQYF.